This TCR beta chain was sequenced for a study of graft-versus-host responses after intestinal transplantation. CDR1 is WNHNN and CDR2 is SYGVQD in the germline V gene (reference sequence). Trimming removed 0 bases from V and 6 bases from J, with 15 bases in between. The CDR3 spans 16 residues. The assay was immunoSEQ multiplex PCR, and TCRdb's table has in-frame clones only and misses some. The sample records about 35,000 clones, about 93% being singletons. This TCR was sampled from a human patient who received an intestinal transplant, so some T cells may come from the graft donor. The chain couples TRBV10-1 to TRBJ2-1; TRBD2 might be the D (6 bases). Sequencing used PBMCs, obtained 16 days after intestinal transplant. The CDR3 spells CASSESSQRVGNEQFF. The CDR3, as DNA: TGCGCCAGCAGTGAGTCCTCCCAGCGGGTAGGCAATGAGCAGTTCTTC.